This entry lists 23 T cell receptor beta chains sequenced from one sample in a study of shared clonotypes between healthy human individuals. The method was immunoSEQ multiplex PCR; TCRdb's version includes in-frame clones alone and lacks a portion of them. This sample yields millions of clones, of which approximately 95% are seen a single time; 0.13% belongs to the top ten. The specimen sequenced was naive CD4+ T cells sorted from blood. Subset noted: CD45RA+ positively selected. All receptors come from a man aged 18 to 30 in good health.

The rearrangement links TRBV6-1 to TRBJ1-3, with D tentatively TRBD1 (6 bases). Germline V gives CDR1 MNHNS, CDR2 SASEGT. V lost 1 base, J lost 4 bases, and 11 bases lay in between. This CDR3 spans 15 amino acids. The CDR3 spells CASSEGGGVGNTIYF. CDR3 in DNA: TGTGCCAGCAGTGAAGGCGGGGGCGTAGGAAACACCATATATTTT.

Regarding this clone: The sample carries other DNA sequences with the same CDR3. This chain joins TRBV30 and TRBJ2-2; D is unclear. There are 12 residues in the CDR3. Germline-derived CDR1 and CDR2 are GTSNPN and SVGIG (reference sequence). V lost 4 bases, J lost 3 bases, and 6 bases lay in between. This CDR3 reads CAWNRYTGELFF. DNA for the CDR3: TGTGCCTGGAACCGGTACACCGGGGAGCTGTTTTTT.

V gene TRBV6-6 combines with J gene TRBJ2-5, with D hard to call. Germline lookup yields CDR1 MNHNY and CDR2 SVGAGI (reference sequence). This CDR3 is built from 11 residues. V gave up 8 bases and J gave up 2 bases, with 6 bases separating them. The CDR3 is CASRFQETQYF. The CDR3 DNA sequence: TGTGCCAGCCGGTTTCAAGAGACCCAGTACTTC.

This rearrangement joins TRBV6-1 to TRBJ2-1, with 9 bases that match TRBD2. V shed 2 bases and J 8 bases; nucleotides not matched to a gene: 7. The length of the CDR3 is 15 residues. The germline CDR1 and CDR2 sequences are MNHNS and SASEGT. Written as DNA, the CDR3 is TGTGCCAGCAGTGAACAGGCTAGCGGGGCGTATGAGCAGTTCTTC. Amino acid sequence: CASSEQASGAYEQFF.

The V call is TRBV6-6, the J call TRBJ1-3, with D unclear. Trimming took 0 bases from V and 2 from J, leaving 5 bases between them. The CDR3 covers 14 residues. Germline V gene data show CDR1 as MNHNY and CDR2 as SVGAGI (reference sequence). For the CDR3, the DNA is TGTGCCAGCAGTTACTCAGAAGCTGGAAACACCATATATTTT. Translated: CASSYSEAGNTIYF.

This chain joins TRBV6-5 and TRBJ1-6, with 7 bases matching TRBD1. The CDR3 spans 14 residues. With V trimmed by 7 bases and J by 10 bases, 10 bases remained unmatched. CDR1 is MNHEY, CDR2 SVGAGI, per germline. Here the CDR3 DNA reads TGTGCCAGCACCGGACAGGACAGTAAATCACCCCTCCACTTT. It yields the protein CASTGQDSKSPLHF.

J is TRBJ1-4 and V is TRBV6-1; D may be TRBD1 (6 bases). Per germline, CDR1 MNHNS and CDR2 SASEGT. Trimming shortened V by 2 bases and J by 0 bases, and 16 bases separated the two germline ends. The CDR3 is 18 residues long. The CDR3 region is CASSERAGALATNEKLFF. The CDR3 DNA follows: TGTGCCAGCAGTGAACGGGCAGGGGCCTTGGCAACTAATGAAAAACTGTTTTTT.

V and J are TRBV5-4 and TRBJ1-4, with a weak D call TRBD1 (6 bases). The germline CDR1 and CDR2 sequences are SGHNT and YYREEE (reference sequence). The CDR3 runs 14 residues. Trimming shortened V by 5 bases and J by 0 bases, and 8 bases separated the two germline ends. Here the CDR3 reads CASSGGATNEKLFF. In DNA, the CDR3 is TGTGCCAGCAGTGGGGGCGCAACTAATGAAAAACTGTTTTTT.

The chain carries TRBV4-1 and TRBJ2-4; D may be TRBD2 (6 bases). This CDR3 is built from 18 residues. V gave up 1 base and J gave up 3 bases, with 19 bases separating them. The germline CDR1 and CDR2 sequences are MGHRA and YSYEKL. The CDR3 coding sequence is TGCGCCAGCAGCCAAGGGGGGGACTTGGACGTATACAAAAACATTCAGTACTTC. Its translation: CASSQGGDLDVYKNIQYF.

The rearrangement links TRBV6-5 to TRBJ2-7; no clear D gene. V shed 4 bases and J shed 0 bases, with 13 bases lying between them. The CDR3 totals 15 residues. Germline V gene sequence: CDR1 MNHEY, CDR2 SVGAGI. CDR3 residues: CASSSPLQLSYEQYF. Written as DNA, the CDR3 is TGTGCCAGCAGTTCTCCCCTGCAACTCTCCTACGAGCAGTACTTC.

This sequence joins TRBV6-5 and TRBJ2-2; no reliable D call. Between the trimmed V and J ends, which lost 5 bases and 6 bases, there was a span of 10 bases. Germline values: CDR1 MNHEY, CDR2 SVGAGI. This CDR3 has 13 residues. The CDR3 DNA is TGTGCCAGCAGTCCCCCGGCCGCCGGGGAGCTGTTTTTT. It specifies CASSPPAAGELFF.

This chain links TRBV25-1 with TRBJ1-2; 9 bases line up with TRBD1. The CDR3 totals 16 residues. The ends lost 1 base at V and 4 bases at J; junction bases unmatched: 7. CDR1 is MGHDK, CDR2 SYGVNS, per germline. The CDR3 DNA reads TGTGCCAGCAGTGAATGGCGAACAGGGGGCGGCTATGGCTACACCTTC. It encodes CASSEWRTGGGYGYTF.

CDR3 coding DNA: TGTGCCAGCAGTGAAAAGGTCCCAGGCTATGGCTACACCTTC. As protein: CASSEKVPGYGYTF. The chain joins TRBV6-1 to TRBJ1-2; D is ambiguous. Germline CDR1 MNHNS, CDR2 SASEGT. V gave up 2 bases and J gave up 4 bases, with 11 bases separating them. The CDR3 is 14 residues long.

The V call is TRBV4-1, the J call TRBJ2-3; 9 nucleotides line up with TRBD2. The V gene end was trimmed by 0 bases and the J gene end by 0 bases; junction bases not matched to a gene: 7. Germline-derived CDR1 and CDR2 are MGHRA and YSYEKL. This CDR3 has 18 amino acids. This CDR3 reads CASSQERLAGSSTDTQYF. CDR3 bases: TGCGCCAGCAGCCAAGAACGGCTAGCGGGATCTAGCACAGATACGCAGTATTTT.

The genes are TRBV28 and TRBJ2-7, with TRBD2 identical over 16 bases. The CDR3 loop spans 16 amino acids. J was trimmed by 5 bases and V by 9 bases; bases with no gene match: 10. Per the germline V gene, CDR1 is MDHEN and CDR2 is SYDVKM. In nucleotides, the CDR3 is TGTGCCAGTCCTCCTCCGGGACTAGCGGGGGGGCACGAGCAGTACTTC. The encoded protein is CASPPPGLAGGHEQYF.

The DNA for the CDR3 is TGCGCCAGCAAGGGGATACCGGACGGGGAGCTGTTTTTT. Residues: CASKGIPDGELFF. This rearrangement joins TRBV5-1 to TRBJ2-2; D might be TRBD1 (5 bases). The V and J ends lost 6 bases and 7 bases respectively, with 13 bases between them. The CDR3 loop spans 13 amino acids. From germline, CDR1 is SGHRS and CDR2 YFSETQ.

This clone was found a few times. The chain links TRBV6-1 to TRBJ1-1, with TRBD1 as a possible D gene (5 bases). This CDR3 spans 15 amino acids. V lost 2 bases and J lost 1, with 11 bases in between. Germline-derived CDR1 and CDR2 are MNHNS and SASEGT. As DNA, the CDR3 is TGTGCCAGCAGTGAACCCGGGGCCGGGAACACTGAAGCTTTCTTT. Translated: CASSEPGAGNTEAFF.

This clone was recorded once. At the DNA level, this CDR3 is encoded by other sequences in the same sample as well. V usage is TRBV20-1 and J usage is TRBJ2-1; D remains unclear. Germline V gene data show CDR1 as DFQATT and CDR2 as SNEGSKA (reference sequence). V lost 6 bases and J 7 bases, leaving 7 bases between the germline ends. The CDR3 is made up of 10 amino acids. This CDR3 is CSARRNEQFF. The DNA for the CDR3 is TGCAGTGCCAGACGAAATGAGCAGTTCTTC.

V is TRBV9 and J is TRBJ1-2, with D possibly matching TRBD1 (6 bases). In germline, CDR1 is SGDLS, CDR2 YYNGEE. The V and J ends lost 3 bases and 5 bases respectively, with 23 bases between them. The CDR3 loop spans 17 amino acids. The DNA for the CDR3 is TGTGCCAGCAGCGCCCACCAGCAACAGGGAAATAAGTATGGCTACACCTTC. As protein: CASSAHQQQGNKYGYTF.

As to this clone: Other DNA sequences within the sample encode an identical CDR3. The gene calls are TRBV28 and TRBJ2-2; 7 bases match TRBD1. Germline V CDR1 and CDR2: MDHEN, SYDVKM. V shed 4 bases and J 0 bases; nucleotides not matched to a gene: 2. The CDR3 is 15 residues long. CDR3 bases: TGTGCCAGCAGTTCAACAGGGGCGAACACCGGGGAGCTGTTTTTT. This gives the protein CASSSTGANTGELFF.

This rearrangement joins TRBV18 to TRBJ1-2; D remains unclear. V lost 3 bases to trimming and J lost 5 bases, with 13 bases between them. Germline V lookup: CDR1 KGHSH, CDR2 LQKENI. The CDR3 totals 14 residues. CDR3: CASSPWGRDYGYTF. In DNA, the CDR3 is TGTGCCAGCTCACCGTGGGGTCGGGATTATGGCTACACCTTC.

This rearrangement joins TRBV4-1 to TRBJ1-2, with D unclear. This CDR3 is built from 14 residues. V shed 0 bases and J shed 4 bases, with 9 bases lying between them. Germline V gene lookup returns CDR1 MGHRA and CDR2 YSYEKL. DNA of the CDR3: TGCGCCAGCAGCCAAGAATCGGAATTCTATGGCTACACCTTC. This gives the protein CASSQESEFYGYTF.

V is TRBV5-1 and J is TRBJ2-7, with 10 bases that match TRBD1. The trim removed 0 bases at V and 3 bases at J, leaving 3 bases unmatched. The CDR3 extends over 15 amino acids. Germline CDR1 reads SGHRS; CDR2 reads YFSETQ. This chain's CDR3 is CASSLERDRGYEQYF. CDR3 nucleotide sequence: TGCGCCAGCAGCTTGGAGCGGGACAGGGGCTACGAGCAGTACTTC.